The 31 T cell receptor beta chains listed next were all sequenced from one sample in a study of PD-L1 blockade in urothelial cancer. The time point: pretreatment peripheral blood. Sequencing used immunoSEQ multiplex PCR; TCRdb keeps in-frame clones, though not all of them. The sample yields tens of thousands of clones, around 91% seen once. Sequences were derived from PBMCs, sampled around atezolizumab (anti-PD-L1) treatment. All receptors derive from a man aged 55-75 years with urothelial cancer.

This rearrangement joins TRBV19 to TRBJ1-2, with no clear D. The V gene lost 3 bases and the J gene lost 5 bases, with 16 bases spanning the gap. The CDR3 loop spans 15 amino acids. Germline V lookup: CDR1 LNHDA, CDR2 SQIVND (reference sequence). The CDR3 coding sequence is TGTGCCAGTAGTATTCGCTCCGAAACCCTATATGGCTACACCTTC. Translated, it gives CASSIRSETLYGYTF.

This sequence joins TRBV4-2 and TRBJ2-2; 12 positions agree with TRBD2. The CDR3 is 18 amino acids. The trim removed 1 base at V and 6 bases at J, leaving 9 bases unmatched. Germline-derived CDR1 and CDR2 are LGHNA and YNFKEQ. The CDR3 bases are TGTGCCAGCAGCCAAGTCAGTCTAGCGGGGGGGCAGGCCGGGGAGCTGTTTTTT. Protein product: CASSQVSLAGGQAGELFF.

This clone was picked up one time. This CDR3 is CASSLNGGLYGYTF. The CDR3 nucleotides read TGTGCCAGCAGCTTAAACGGGGGGCTCTATGGCTACACCTTC. The V call is TRBV5-5, the J call TRBJ1-2, with D perhaps matching TRBD1 (6 bases). Germline V gene sequence: CDR1 SGHKS, CDR2 YYEKEE (reference sequence). This CDR3 contains 14 residues. With 2 bases removed from V and 4 bases from J, the gap between germline ends came to 12 bases.

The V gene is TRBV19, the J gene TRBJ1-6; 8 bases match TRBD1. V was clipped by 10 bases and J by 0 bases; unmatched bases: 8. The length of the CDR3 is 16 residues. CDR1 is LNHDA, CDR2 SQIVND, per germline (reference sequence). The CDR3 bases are TGTGCCAATCTTACAGGGGGAAGCTCCTATAATTCACCCCTCCACTTT. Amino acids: CANLTGGSSYNSPLHF.

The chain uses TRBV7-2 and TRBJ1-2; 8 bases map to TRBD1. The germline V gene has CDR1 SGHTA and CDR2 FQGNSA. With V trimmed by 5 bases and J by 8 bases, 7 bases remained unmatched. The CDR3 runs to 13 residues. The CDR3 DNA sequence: TGTGCCAGCAGCCAGAGACAGGGGTACGGCTACACCTTC. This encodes CASSQRQGYGYTF.

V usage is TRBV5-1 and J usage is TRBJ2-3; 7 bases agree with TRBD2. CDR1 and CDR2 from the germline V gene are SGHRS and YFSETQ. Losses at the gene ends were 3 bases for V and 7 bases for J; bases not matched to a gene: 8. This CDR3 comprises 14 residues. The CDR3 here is CASSSTSRGNTQYF. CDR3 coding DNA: TGCGCCAGCAGCTCGACTAGCAGAGGCAATACGCAGTATTTT.

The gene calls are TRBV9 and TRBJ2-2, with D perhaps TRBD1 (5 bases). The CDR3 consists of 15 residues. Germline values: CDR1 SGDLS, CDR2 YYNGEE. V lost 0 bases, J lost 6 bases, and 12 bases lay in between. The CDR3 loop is CASSVGSQGPGELFF. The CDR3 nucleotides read TGTGCCAGCAGCGTAGGTTCTCAGGGCCCCGGGGAGCTGTTTTTT.

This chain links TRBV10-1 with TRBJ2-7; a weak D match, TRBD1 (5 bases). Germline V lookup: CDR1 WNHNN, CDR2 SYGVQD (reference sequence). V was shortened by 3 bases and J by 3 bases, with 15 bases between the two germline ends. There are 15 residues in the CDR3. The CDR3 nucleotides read TGCGCCAGCAGTGACAGGGTTGGACGCGTCTACGAGCAGTACTTC. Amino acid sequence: CASSDRVGRVYEQYF.

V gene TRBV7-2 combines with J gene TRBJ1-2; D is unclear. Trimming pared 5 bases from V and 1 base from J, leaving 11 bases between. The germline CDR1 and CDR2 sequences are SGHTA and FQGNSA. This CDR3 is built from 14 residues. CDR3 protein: CASSPGIINYGYTF. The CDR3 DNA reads TGTGCCAGCAGCCCGGGTATTATTAACTATGGCTACACCTTC.

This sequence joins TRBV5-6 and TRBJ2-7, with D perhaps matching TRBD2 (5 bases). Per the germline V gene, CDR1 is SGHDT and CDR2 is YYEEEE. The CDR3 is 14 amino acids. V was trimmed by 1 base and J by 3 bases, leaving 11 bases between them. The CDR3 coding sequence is TGTGCCAGCAGCTTGCTGGGCGGGTTCTACGAGCAGTACTTC. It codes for CASSLLGGFYEQYF.

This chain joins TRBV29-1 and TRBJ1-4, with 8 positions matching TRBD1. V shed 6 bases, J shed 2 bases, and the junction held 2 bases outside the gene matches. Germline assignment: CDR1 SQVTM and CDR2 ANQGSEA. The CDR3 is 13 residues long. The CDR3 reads CSVAGGTNEKLFF. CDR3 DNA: TGCAGCGTGGCAGGGGGCACTAATGAAAAACTGTTTTTT.

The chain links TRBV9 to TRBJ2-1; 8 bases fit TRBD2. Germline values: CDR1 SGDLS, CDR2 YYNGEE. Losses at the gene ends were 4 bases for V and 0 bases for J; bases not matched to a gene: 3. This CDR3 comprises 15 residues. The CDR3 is CASSTSGSSYNEQFF. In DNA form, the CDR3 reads TGTGCCAGCAGCACCAGCGGGAGCTCCTACAATGAGCAGTTCTTC.

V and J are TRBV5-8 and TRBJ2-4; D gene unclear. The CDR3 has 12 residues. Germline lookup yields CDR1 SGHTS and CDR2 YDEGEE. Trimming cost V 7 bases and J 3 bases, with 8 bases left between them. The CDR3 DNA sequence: TGTGCCAGCGTTGAGAACAAAAACATTCAGTACTTC. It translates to CASVENKNIQYF.

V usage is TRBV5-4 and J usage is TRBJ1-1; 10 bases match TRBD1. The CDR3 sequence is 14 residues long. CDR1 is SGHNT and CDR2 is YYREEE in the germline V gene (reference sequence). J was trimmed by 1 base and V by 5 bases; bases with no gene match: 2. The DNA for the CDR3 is TGTGCCAGCAGTTGGGACAGGGGGAACACTGAAGCTTTCTTT. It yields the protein CASSWDRGNTEAFF.

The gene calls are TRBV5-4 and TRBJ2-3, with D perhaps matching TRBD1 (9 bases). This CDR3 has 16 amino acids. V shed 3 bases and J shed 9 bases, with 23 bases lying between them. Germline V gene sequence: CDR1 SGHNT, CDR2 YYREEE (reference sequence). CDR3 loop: CASSSGGDRVQATQYF. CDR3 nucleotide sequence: TGTGCCAGCAGCTCCGGGGGGGACAGGGTCCAGGCAACGCAGTATTTT.

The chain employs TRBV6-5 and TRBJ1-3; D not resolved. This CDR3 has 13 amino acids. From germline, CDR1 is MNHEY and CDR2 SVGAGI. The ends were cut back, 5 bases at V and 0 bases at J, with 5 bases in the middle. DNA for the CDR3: TGTGCCAGCAGTCGGGACTCTGGAAACACCATATATTTT. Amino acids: CASSRDSGNTIYF.

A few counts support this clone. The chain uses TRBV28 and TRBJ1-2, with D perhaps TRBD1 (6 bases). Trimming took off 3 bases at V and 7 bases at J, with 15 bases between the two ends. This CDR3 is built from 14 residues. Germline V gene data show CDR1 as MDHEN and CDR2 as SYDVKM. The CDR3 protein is CASSFPPGEGGYTF. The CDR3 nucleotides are TGTGCCAGCAGTTTCCCCCCAGGGGAGGGTGGCTACACCTTC.

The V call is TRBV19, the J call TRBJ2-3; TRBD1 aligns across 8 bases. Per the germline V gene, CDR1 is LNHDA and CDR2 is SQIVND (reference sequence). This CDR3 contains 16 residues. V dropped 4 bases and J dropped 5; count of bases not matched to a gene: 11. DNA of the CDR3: TGTGCCAGTAGTACATTGACAGGGGCAGTAGGAGATACGCAGTATTTT. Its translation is CASSTLTGAVGDTQYF.

CDR3 nucleotides: TGTGCCAGCAGCTTGGAGCGGGGGAGCTCCTACAATGAGCAGTTCTTC. This gives the protein CASSLERGSSYNEQFF. The chain recombines TRBV5-5 with TRBJ2-1; 8 bases map to TRBD2. Trimming took 0 bases from V and 0 from J; bases not matched to a gene: 2. CDR3 size: 16 residues. Germline V gene lookup returns CDR1 SGHKS and CDR2 YYEKEE (reference sequence).

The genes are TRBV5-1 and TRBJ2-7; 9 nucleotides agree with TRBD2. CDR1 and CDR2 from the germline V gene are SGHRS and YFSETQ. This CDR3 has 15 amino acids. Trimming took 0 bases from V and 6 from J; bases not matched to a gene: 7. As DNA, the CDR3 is TGCGCCAGCAGCTTGGATGCGGGGGGGTTCACCGAGCAGTACTTC. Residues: CASSLDAGGFTEQYF.

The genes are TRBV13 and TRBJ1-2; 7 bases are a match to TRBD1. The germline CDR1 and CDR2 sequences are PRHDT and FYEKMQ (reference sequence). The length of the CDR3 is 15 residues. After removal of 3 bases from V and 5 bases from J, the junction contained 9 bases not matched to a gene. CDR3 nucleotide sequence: TGTGCCAGCAGCTTGGGGGGACAGCTTCGTTATGGCTACACCTTC. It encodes CASSLGGQLRYGYTF.

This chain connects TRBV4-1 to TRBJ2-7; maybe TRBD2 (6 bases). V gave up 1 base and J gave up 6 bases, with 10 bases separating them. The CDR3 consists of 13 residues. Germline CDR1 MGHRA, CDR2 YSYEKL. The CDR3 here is CASSQVRDSEQYF. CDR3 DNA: TGCGCCAGCAGCCAAGTGCGGGACTCCGAGCAGTACTTC.

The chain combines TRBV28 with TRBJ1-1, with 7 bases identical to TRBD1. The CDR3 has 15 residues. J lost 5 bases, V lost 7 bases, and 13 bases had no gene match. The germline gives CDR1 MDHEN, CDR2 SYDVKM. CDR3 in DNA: TGTGCCAGCACCTTGAACAGGGGCGGGGTGACTGAAGCTTTCTTT. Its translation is CASTLNRGGVTEAFF.

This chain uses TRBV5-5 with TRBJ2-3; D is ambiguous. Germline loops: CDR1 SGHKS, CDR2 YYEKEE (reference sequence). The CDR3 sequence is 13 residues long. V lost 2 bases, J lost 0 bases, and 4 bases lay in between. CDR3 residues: CASSFSSTDTQYF. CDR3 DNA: TGTGCCAGCAGCTTCTCTAGCACAGATACGCAGTATTTT.

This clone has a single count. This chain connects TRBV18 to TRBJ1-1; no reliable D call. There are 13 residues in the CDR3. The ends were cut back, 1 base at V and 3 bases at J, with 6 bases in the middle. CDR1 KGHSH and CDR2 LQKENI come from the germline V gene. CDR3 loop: CASSPLEYTEAFF. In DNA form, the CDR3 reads TGTGCCAGCTCACCACTGGAGTACACTGAAGCTTTCTTT. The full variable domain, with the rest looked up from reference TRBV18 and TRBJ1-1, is NAGVMQNPRHLVRRRGQEARLRCSPMKGHSHVYWYRQLPEEGLKFMVYLQKENIIDESGMPKERFSAEFPKEGPSILRIQQVVRGDSAAYFCASSPLEYTEAFFGQGTRLTVV.

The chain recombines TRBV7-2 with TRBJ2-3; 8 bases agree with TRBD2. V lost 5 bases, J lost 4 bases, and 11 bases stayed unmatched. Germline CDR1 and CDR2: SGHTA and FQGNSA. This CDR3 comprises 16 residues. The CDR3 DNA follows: TGTGCCAGCAGCCCCTGGACTAGCCGGAAGCCAGATACGCAGTATTTT. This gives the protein CASSPWTSRKPDTQYF.

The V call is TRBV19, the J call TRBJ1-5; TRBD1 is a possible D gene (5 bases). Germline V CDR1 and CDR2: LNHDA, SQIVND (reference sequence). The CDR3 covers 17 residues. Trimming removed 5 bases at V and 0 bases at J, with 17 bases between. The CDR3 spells CASSPRERDGSNQPQHF. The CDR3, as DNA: TGTGCCAGTAGTCCCAGGGAAAGAGACGGTAGCAATCAGCCCCAGCATTTT.

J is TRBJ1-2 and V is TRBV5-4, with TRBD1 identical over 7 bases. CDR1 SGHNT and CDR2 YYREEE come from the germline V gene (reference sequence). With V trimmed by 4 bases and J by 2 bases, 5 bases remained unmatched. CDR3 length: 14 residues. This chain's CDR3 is CASSLRDRNYGYTF. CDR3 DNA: TGTGCCAGCAGCCTTCGGGACAGAAACTATGGCTACACCTTC.

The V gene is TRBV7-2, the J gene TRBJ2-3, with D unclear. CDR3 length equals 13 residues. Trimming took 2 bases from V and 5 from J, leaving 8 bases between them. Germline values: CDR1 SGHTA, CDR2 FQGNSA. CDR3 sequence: CASSLNAVDTQYF. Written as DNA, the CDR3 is TGTGCCAGCAGCTTAAACGCGGTAGATACGCAGTATTTT. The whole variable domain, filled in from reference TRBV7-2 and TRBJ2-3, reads GAGVSQSPSNKVTEKGKDVELRCDPISGHTALYWYRQSLGQGLEFLIYFQGNSAPDKSGLPSDRFSAERTGGSVSTLTIQRTQQEDSAVYLCASSLNAVDTQYFGPGTRLTVL.

The CDR3 loop reads CASSLGRIDEQFF. CDR3 in DNA: TGCGCCAGCAGCTTGGGCAGGATCGATGAGCAGTTCTTC. The rearrangement links TRBV5-1 to TRBJ2-1; D gene unclear. The CDR3 is made up of 13 amino acids. Germline V gene data show CDR1 as SGHRS and CDR2 as YFSETQ. The V end lost 0 bases, the J end lost 8 bases, and 9 bases lay between the germline ends.

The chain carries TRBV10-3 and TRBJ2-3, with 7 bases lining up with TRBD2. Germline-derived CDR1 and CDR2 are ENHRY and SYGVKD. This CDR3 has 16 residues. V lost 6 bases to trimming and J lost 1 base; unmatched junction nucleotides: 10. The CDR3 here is CAIRPTTSRGTDTQYF. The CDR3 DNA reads TGTGCCATCAGACCCACGACTAGCCGAGGCACAGATACGCAGTATTTT.